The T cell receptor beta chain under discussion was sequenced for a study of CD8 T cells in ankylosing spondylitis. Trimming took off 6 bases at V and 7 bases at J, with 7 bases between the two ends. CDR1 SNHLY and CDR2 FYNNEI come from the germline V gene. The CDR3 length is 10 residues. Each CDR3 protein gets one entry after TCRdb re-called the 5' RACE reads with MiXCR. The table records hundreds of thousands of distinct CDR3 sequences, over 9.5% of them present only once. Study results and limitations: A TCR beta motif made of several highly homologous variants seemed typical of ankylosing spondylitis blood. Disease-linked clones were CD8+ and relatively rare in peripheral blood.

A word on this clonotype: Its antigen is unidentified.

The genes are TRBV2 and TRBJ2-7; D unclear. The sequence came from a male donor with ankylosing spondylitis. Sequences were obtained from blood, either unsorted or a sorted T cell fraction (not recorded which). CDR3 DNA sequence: TGTGCCAGCAGAGGCCCGGAGCAGTACTTC. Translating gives CASRGPEQYF.